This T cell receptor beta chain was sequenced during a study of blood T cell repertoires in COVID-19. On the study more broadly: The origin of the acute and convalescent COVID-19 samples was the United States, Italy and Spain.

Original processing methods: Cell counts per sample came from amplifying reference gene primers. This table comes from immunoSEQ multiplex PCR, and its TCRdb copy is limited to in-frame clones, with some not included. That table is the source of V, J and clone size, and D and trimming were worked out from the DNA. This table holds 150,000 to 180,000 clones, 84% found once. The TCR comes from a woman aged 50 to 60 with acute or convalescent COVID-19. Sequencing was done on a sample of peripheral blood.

In DNA form, the CDR3 reads TGTGCCAGCAGCTTCTCAGGGGCTTACGAGCAGTACTTC. This encodes CASSFSGAYEQYF. This chain links TRBV7-2 with TRBJ2-7, with D tentatively TRBD1 (6 bases). V shed 3 bases and J shed 4 bases, with 10 bases lying between them. This CDR3 is 13 amino acids long. CDR1 is SGHTA and CDR2 is FQGNSA in the germline V gene.